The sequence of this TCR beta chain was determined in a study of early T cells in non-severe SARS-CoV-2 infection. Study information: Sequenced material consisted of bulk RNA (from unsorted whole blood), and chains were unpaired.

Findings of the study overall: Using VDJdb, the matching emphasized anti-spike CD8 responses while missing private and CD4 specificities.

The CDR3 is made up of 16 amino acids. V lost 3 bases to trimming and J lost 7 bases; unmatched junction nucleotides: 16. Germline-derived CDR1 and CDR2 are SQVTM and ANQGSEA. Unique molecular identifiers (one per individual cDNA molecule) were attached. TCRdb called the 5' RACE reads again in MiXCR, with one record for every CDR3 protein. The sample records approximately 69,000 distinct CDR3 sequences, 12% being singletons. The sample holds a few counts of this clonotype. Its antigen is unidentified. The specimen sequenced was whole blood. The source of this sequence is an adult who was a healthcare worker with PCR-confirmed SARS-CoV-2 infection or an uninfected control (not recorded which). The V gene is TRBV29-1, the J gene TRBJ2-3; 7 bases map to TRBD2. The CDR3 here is CSVERGGLAATNTQYF. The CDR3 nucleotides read TGCAGCGTTGAGCGGGGAGGCCTAGCGGCAACTAATACGCAGTATTTT.